This T cell receptor beta chain emerged from a study of T cell responses to AZD1222 COVID-19 vaccine. Notes on the study in general: The peak T cell response came first, and repertoires were sampled only after it. Donors in the cohort were predominantly white British and more often female, and clonal diversity was possibly underestimated.

Method: immunoSEQ multiplex PCR; TCRdb's copy keeps in-frame clones and lacks some. The sample has roughly 190,000 clones, 90% to 95% seen once. Of note for this clone: The antigen remains unidentified.

The material was peripheral blood, obtained 28 days after the second AZD1222 dose. The TCR was taken from an adult who received the AZD1222 COVID-19 vaccine.

CDR3 region: CASSQESFADTQYF. As DNA, the CDR3 is TGCGCCAGCAGCCAAGAGTCGTTCGCGGATACGCAGTATTTT. This chain joins TRBV4-1 and TRBJ2-3, with D hard to call. In germline, CDR1 is MGHRA, CDR2 YSYEKL. V lost 0 bases and J 6 bases, leaving 10 bases between the germline ends. CDR3 length equals 14 residues.